This TCR beta chain derives from a study of breast tumors, draining lymph nodes, adjacent tissues. This clonotype was recorded at least ten times. Its antigen is not known. Regarding the study as a whole: Tumor T cell lymph node origin was a supported hypothesis, not proven. Tumor repertoires ranked between lymph nodes and nontumor tissue in diversity, with V and J gene preferences. Data fit most tumor T cells coming from lymph node, expanding in tumor.

Deletions cut 5 bases from V and 0 bases from J, with 10 bases between. Germline V gene sequence: CDR1 SGHTA, CDR2 FQGNSA. The CDR3 extends over 14 amino acids. Breast cancer patients provided tissue from their axillary draining lymph nodes. TCRdb ran MiXCR on the multiplex PCR reads and lists one entry per CDR3 protein. The sample lists about 140,000 distinct CDR3 sequences; roughly 33% were seen once. The TCR sequence derives from a female donor with breast cancer. Some clones in this sample may be carry-over from other donors' samples. The chain is built from TRBV7-2 and TRBJ2-5; either TRBD1 or TRBD2 may fit D (5 bases each). Sequences were obtained from axillary lymph node tissue. CDR3 in amino acids: CASSMGTHQETQYF. CDR3 nucleotide sequence: TGTGCCAGCAGCATGGGGACGCACCAAGAGACCCAGTACTTC. Supplemented by reference TRBV7-2 and TRBJ2-5, the full variable domain reads GAGVSQSPSNKVTEKGKDVELRCDPISGHTALYWYRQSLGQGLEFLIYFQGNSAPDKSGLPSDRFSAERTGGSVSTLTIQRTQQEDSAVYLCASSMGTHQETQYFGPGTRLLVL.